Each of the 16 T cell receptor beta chains below was sequenced from the same sample in a study of blood T cell repertoires in COVID-19. The method was immunoSEQ multiplex PCR; TCRdb's version includes in-frame clones alone and lacks a portion of them. The sample includes some 250,000 clones, roughly 86% of them seen just once. The sequencing input was peripheral blood. Every receptor here comes from a woman aged 60-75 years with COVID-19, enrolled during active disease.

The V call is TRBV5-8, the J call TRBJ1-1; TRBD1 matches at 9 bases. The germline V gene has CDR1 SGHTS and CDR2 YDEGEE. The CDR3 sequence is 17 residues long. Germline trimming cut 4 bases from V and 3 bases from J; bases unmatched to any gene: 13. The CDR3 DNA reads TGTGCCAGCAGCGGCGGGACAGGGAGAGCTTGGGACACTGAAGCTTTCTTT. It yields the protein CASSGGTGRAWDTEAFF.

The rearrangement uses TRBV7-3 and TRBJ2-3; TRBD2 might be the D (5 bases). Trimming stripped 5 bases from V and 6 bases from J, with 18 bases between. The CDR3 contains 15 residues. Germline assignment: CDR1 SGHTA and CDR2 FQGTGA. In DNA, the CDR3 is TGTGCCAGCAGCCTAAACGGGCCCAGCGGTGATACGCAGTATTTT. Translated: CASSLNGPSGDTQYF.

The chain recombines TRBV7-3 with TRBJ1-1; 8 positions agree with TRBD1. The CDR3 length is 14 residues. With V trimmed by 3 bases and J by 7 bases, 7 bases remained unmatched. Germline CDR1 reads SGHTA; CDR2 reads FQGTGA. The CDR3 loop reads CASSFSSGGGEAFF. The CDR3, as DNA: TGTGCCAGCAGCTTTAGTTCAGGGGGCGGTGAAGCTTTCTTT. Complete variable domain (other parts from reference TRBV7-3 and TRBJ1-1): GAGVSQTPSNKVTEKGKYVELRCDPISGHTALYWYRQSLGQGPEFLIYFQGTGAADDSGLPNDRFFAVRPEGSVSTLKIQRTERGDSAVYLCASSFSSGGGEAFFGQGTRLTVV.

The chain couples TRBV5-6 to TRBJ1-1, with D tentatively TRBD1 (5 bases). This CDR3 comprises 16 residues. Germline-derived CDR1 and CDR2 are SGHDT and YYEEEE. V was trimmed by 2 bases and J by 5 bases, leaving 19 bases between them. The CDR3 protein is CASSLGAGFVATEAFF. The DNA for the CDR3 is TGTGCCAGCAGCTTAGGGGCTGGATTTGTCGCGACTGAAGCTTTCTTT.

This chain uses TRBV5-1 with TRBJ2-5, with TRBD1 matching 10 bases. Germline assignment: CDR1 SGHRS and CDR2 YFSETQ. CDR3 length: 14 residues. V lost 4 bases to trimming and J lost 4 bases; unmatched junction nucleotides: 4. The CDR3 is CASSRDRGRETQYF. The CDR3, as DNA: TGCGCCAGCAGCCGAGACAGGGGGCGAGAGACCCAGTACTTC. The whole variable domain, filled in from reference TRBV5-1 and TRBJ2-5, reads KAGVTQTPRYLIKTRGQQVTLSCSPISGHRSVSWYQQTPGQGLQFLFEYFSETQRNKGNFPGRFSGRQFSNSRSEMNVSTLELGDSALYLCASSRDRGRETQYFGPGTRLLVL.

The rearrangement links TRBV2 to TRBJ2-1, with 9 bases aligning to TRBD1. V gave up 6 bases and J gave up 8 bases; unmatched junction bases: 8. Germline V gives CDR1 SNHLY, CDR2 FYNNEI. The CDR3 runs 14 residues. CDR3 in amino acids: CASRSGTGFHEQFF. The CDR3 DNA reads TGTGCCAGCAGATCCGGGACAGGGTTTCATGAGCAGTTCTTC.

This rearrangement joins TRBV4-1 to TRBJ1-2; 7 bases line up with TRBD1. V lost 2 bases to trimming and J lost 7 bases; unmatched junction nucleotides: 13. The CDR3 is made up of 16 amino acids. CDR1 and CDR2 from the germline V gene are MGHRA and YSYEKL. CDR3 sequence: CASSQTITGQAIGYTF. The CDR3 DNA reads as TGCGCCAGCAGCCAAACAATCACTGGACAGGCGATTGGCTACACCTTC.

The chain carries TRBV2 and TRBJ2-5, with 8 nucleotides matching TRBD2. CDR1 SNHLY and CDR2 FYNNEI come from the germline V gene. This CDR3 region has 16 residues. Trimming removed 8 bases from V and 5 bases from J; junction bases left unmatched: 16. The CDR3 reads CASSPGGGRRVETQYF. The CDR3 region has the DNA TGTGCCAGCTCTCCGGGGGGCGGGAGGCGGGTTGAGACCCAGTACTTC.

This chain joins TRBV30 and TRBJ2-1; D is perhaps TRBD1 (5 bases). The CDR3 loop spans 13 amino acids. Germline V gene sequence: CDR1 GTSNPN, CDR2 SVGIG (reference sequence). Trimming shortened V by 4 bases and J by 8 bases, and 15 bases separated the two germline ends. CDR3 DNA: TGTGCCTGGAAACAGGCCGAGATAGATGAGCAGTTCTTC. This encodes CAWKQAEIDEQFF.

This clone was seen a handful of times. The chain couples TRBV6-1 to TRBJ1-1; TRBD1 is a possible D gene (6 bases). The CDR3 is 13 residues long. Between the trimmed V and J ends, which lost 3 bases and 9 bases, there was a span of 14 bases. CDR1 and CDR2 (germline): MNHNS, SASEGT. CDR3 residues: CASSDWDTRQAFF. The CDR3 DNA reads TGTGCCAGCAGTGATTGGGACACAAGGCAAGCTTTCTTT.

This clone was found a few times. The chain combines TRBV2 with TRBJ1-5, with a weak D call TRBD1 (6 bases). CDR3 length equals 13 residues. Germline V lookup: CDR1 SNHLY, CDR2 FYNNEI. Trimming took 2 bases from V and 7 from J, leaving 9 bases between them. The CDR3 DNA reads TGTGCCAGCAGTGAAAACAGGGACCAGCCCCAGCATTTT. It translates to CASSENRDQPQHF.

The chain is built from TRBV5-1 and TRBJ2-7; 12 nucleotides agree with TRBD2. With 2 bases clipped from V and 3 bases from J, the junction kept 3 bases outside the gene matches. Germline V lookup: CDR1 SGHRS, CDR2 YFSETQ. The length of the CDR3 is 15 residues. In nucleotides, the CDR3 is TGCGCCAGCAGCTTACTAGCGGGAGGCAGCTACGAGCAGTACTTC. Translation: CASSLLAGGSYEQYF.

The rearrangement uses TRBV5-1 and TRBJ2-3; D might be TRBD1 (6 bases). Germline CDR1 and CDR2: SGHRS and YFSETQ. V lost 4 bases and J 6 bases, leaving 18 bases between the germline ends. The CDR3 is 15 residues long. The CDR3 DNA reads TGCGCCAGCAGCAAAGAACCATCAGGGGCGGATACGCAGTATTTT. Its translation: CASSKEPSGADTQYF.

The genes are TRBV6-6 and TRBJ2-7, with a tentative D call TRBD2 (6 bases). V lost 5 bases, J lost 0 bases, and 11 bases lay in between. Germline assignment: CDR1 MNHNY and CDR2 SVGAGI (reference sequence). The CDR3 spans 14 residues. This CDR3 is CASSQIADSYEQYF. The CDR3 DNA reads TGTGCCAGCAGTCAGATAGCGGACTCCTACGAGCAGTACTTC.

The gene calls are TRBV7-9 and TRBJ2-1; TRBD1 might be the D (5 bases). Trimming pared 1 base from V and 5 bases from J, leaving 12 bases between. This CDR3 has 15 amino acids. Germline V gene data show CDR1 as SEHNR and CDR2 as FQNEAQ (reference sequence). CDR3 amino acids: CASSLGVGVNNEQFF. The DNA for the CDR3 is TGTGCCAGCAGCTTAGGGGTAGGGGTCAACAATGAGCAGTTCTTC.

The genes are TRBV24-1 and TRBJ2-1, with 7 bases matching TRBD2. Looked up from germline, CDR1 is KGHDR and CDR2 is SFDVKD. CDR3 length equals 14 residues. V gave up 8 bases and J gave up 7 bases; unmatched junction bases: 10. The CDR3 DNA is TGTGCCACCATGGCGGGAGCGGGGATTAATGAGCAGTTCTTC. Translation: CATMAGAGINEQFF.